These 13 T cell receptor beta chains originate from one sample sequenced in a study of blood T cell repertoires in COVID-19. Using immunoSEQ multiplex PCR, the repertoire was profiled, and TCRdb retains in-frame clones only, with some absent. This sample has 320,000 or so clones, with 85% found just once. Sequenced: PBMCs or T cells enriched from blood (not recorded which). All receptors derive from a woman in her twenties or thirties who had been exposed to COVID-19.

CDR3 protein: CASSPSQGRGYEQYF. In DNA form, the CDR3 reads TGTGCCAGCAGCCCTAGTCAGGGAAGGGGCTACGAGCAGTACTTC. V and J are TRBV11-1 and TRBJ2-7; a possible D gene is TRBD1 (5 bases). CDR1 is SGHAT and CDR2 is FQDESV in the germline V gene (reference sequence). V dropped 5 bases and J dropped 3 bases, with 17 bases sitting between them. The CDR3 runs to 15 residues.

Written as DNA, the CDR3 is TGCGCCAGATTATCCAAAACCACAAACACCATCTACAATGAGCAGTTCTTC. Protein sequence: CARLSKTTNTIYNEQFF. V usage is TRBV23-1 and J usage is TRBJ2-1; D ambiguous. TRBV23-1 is classed as an ORF, of uncertain function. Between the trimmed V and J ends, which lost 9 bases and 3 bases, there was a span of 24 bases. This CDR3 is built from 17 residues.

The chain carries TRBV7-2 and TRBJ2-5, with TRBD2 matching over 12 bases. CDR1 SGHTA and CDR2 FQGNSA come from the germline V gene. The CDR3 contains 15 residues. Germline trimming cut 5 bases from V and 3 bases from J; bases unmatched to any gene: 4. CDR3 sequence: CASSPRLAGEETQYF. CDR3 nucleotides: TGTGCCAGCAGCCCCCGACTAGCGGGGGAAGAGACCCAGTACTTC.

This clone was detected once. The rearrangement joins TRBV10-3 to TRBJ2-7; D is possibly TRBD1 (5 bases). V was pared by 7 bases and J by 3 bases, with 13 bases between. Germline CDR1 ENHRY, CDR2 SYGVKD. The CDR3 sequence is 13 residues long. This CDR3 is CAIKTGSHYEQYF. CDR3 nucleotide sequence: TGTGCCATCAAAACAGGTAGCCACTACGAGCAGTACTTC.

The gene calls are TRBV6-5 and TRBJ2-3; a weak D match, TRBD2 (5 bases). Germline lookup yields CDR1 MNHEY and CDR2 SVGAGI. There are 13 residues in the CDR3. V gave up 6 bases and J gave up 3 bases, with 10 bases separating them. The DNA for the CDR3 is TGTGCCAGCAGGGGAGTCGGGACAGATACGCAGTATTTT. This gives the protein CASRGVGTDTQYF.

V usage is TRBV10-3 and J usage is TRBJ2-5; 14 positions agree with TRBD2. The CDR3 has 18 amino acids. V lost 2 bases and J lost 4; bases outside the gene matches: 9. From germline, CDR1 is ENHRY and CDR2 SYGVKD. CDR3 loop: CAISERLAGGPYGETQYF. In DNA, the CDR3 is TGTGCCATCAGTGAGAGACTAGCGGGAGGGCCCTATGGAGAGACCCAGTACTTC.

Only one count was recorded for this clone. This chain joins TRBV6-5 and TRBJ2-7; TRBD1 is a possible D gene (6 bases). This CDR3 spans 13 amino acids. V lost 6 bases and J lost 3, with 12 bases in between. Germline-derived CDR1 and CDR2 are MNHEY and SVGAGI. The CDR3 loop reads CASSYKDSYEQYF. CDR3 DNA sequence: TGTGCCAGCAGCTACAAGGACAGCTACGAGCAGTACTTC.

A single count supports this clone. The chain has TRBV27 and TRBJ2-1, with D maybe TRBD1 (5 bases). Per the germline V gene, CDR1 is MNHEY and CDR2 is SMNVEV (reference sequence). Between the trimmed V and J ends, which lost 5 bases and 6 bases, there was a span of 23 bases. The CDR3 loop spans 17 amino acids. CDR3 coding DNA: TGTGCCAGCAGTCTACTCCCGGGCAGGGCGAAGGGCAATGAGCAGTTCTTC. As protein: CASSLLPGRAKGNEQFF.

This rearrangement joins TRBV19 to TRBJ2-1, with 9 bases lining up with TRBD1. The CDR3 spans 17 residues. The germline gives CDR1 LNHDA, CDR2 SQIVND (reference sequence). V gave up 6 bases and J gave up 5 bases; unmatched junction bases: 14. DNA of the CDR3: TGTGCCAGTAGCTCCCTGGCCGGGACAGGGAACCACAATGAGCAGTTCTTC. Its translation is CASSSLAGTGNHNEQFF.

V usage is TRBV5-1 and J usage is TRBJ2-7; 7 nucleotides align to TRBD2. J lost 4 bases, V lost 0 bases, and 4 bases had no gene match. Germline V CDR1 and CDR2: SGHRS, YFSETQ. This CDR3 contains 14 residues. The CDR3 DNA reads TGCGCCAGCAGCTTGGAGGTGGGGGGGTACGAGCAGTACTTC. Protein sequence: CASSLEVGGYEQYF.

V is TRBV14 and J is TRBJ1-2, with D possibly TRBD1 on 6 matching bases. CDR1 SGHDN and CDR2 FVKESK come from the germline V gene. This CDR3 is 15 amino acids long. Between the trimmed V and J ends, which lost 4 bases and 5 bases, there was a span of 17 bases. The CDR3 sequence: CASSPYRVVGYGYTF. DNA for the CDR3: TGTGCCAGCAGCCCCTACAGGGTGGTTGGTTATGGCTACACCTTC.

This chain joins TRBV24-1 and TRBJ1-6, with D perhaps TRBD1 (5 bases). Germline assignment: CDR1 KGHDR and CDR2 SFDVKD. Trimming took off 4 bases at V and 8 bases at J, with 11 bases between the two ends. The CDR3 covers 14 residues. The CDR3 sequence: CATSEGVGDSPLHF. Written as DNA, the CDR3 is TGTGCCACCAGTGAAGGGGTAGGGGATTCACCCCTCCACTTT.

The chain combines TRBV3-1 (or the pseudogene TRBV3-2) with TRBJ2-3, with 12 positions matching TRBD2. The germline V gene encodes CDR1 LGHDT and CDR2 YNNKEL (reference sequence). The trim removed 10 bases at V and 5 bases at J, leaving 4 bases unmatched. This CDR3 contains 13 residues. CDR3 sequence reads: CATSGGAIDTQYF. CDR3 DNA: TGTGCCACTAGCGGGGGGGCTATAGATACGCAGTATTTT.